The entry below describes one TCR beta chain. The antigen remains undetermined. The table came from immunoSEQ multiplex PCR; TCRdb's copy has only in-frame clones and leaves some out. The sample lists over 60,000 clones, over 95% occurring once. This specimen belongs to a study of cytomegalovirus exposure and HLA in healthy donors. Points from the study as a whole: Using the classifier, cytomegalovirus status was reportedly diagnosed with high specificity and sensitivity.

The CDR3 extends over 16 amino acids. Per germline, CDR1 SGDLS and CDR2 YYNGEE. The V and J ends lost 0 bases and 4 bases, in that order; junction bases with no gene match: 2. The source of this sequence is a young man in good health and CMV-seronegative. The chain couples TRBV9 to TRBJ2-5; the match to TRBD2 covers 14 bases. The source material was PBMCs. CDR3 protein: CASSVGGLAGVETQYF. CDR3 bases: TGTGCCAGCAGCGTAGGGGGACTAGCGGGAGTAGAGACCCAGTACTTC.